The entry below gives a single T cell receptor (beta chain) sequence along with its context. What it binds is not known. The CDR3 runs to 13 residues. V was clipped by 1 base and J by 3 bases, with 6 bases between them. Germline V lookup: CDR1 SGHNT, CDR2 YENEEA. PCR employed 60 Vbeta and 13 Jbeta primers. The assay was immunoSEQ multiplex PCR, and TCRdb's table has in-frame clones only and misses some. The data hold 150,000 to 250,000 clones, with 60% to 85% observed a single time. These data come from a study of cytomegalovirus exposure and HLA in healthy donors. Study results and caveats: A later analysis reportedly found that, within productive TCRs, an Asian-associated ancestry cluster had fewer N-insertions than the mean observed across the roughly 670 donors. Rare sequences made up most TCRs, while some public TCRs were found in many donors.

Sequencing was done on a sample of PBMCs. This receptor was identified in a girl between 10 and 17 years old in good health and CMV-seropositive. V and J are TRBV11-3 and TRBJ1-1; D is undetermined. This chain's CDR3 is CASSLGQDTEAFF. The CDR3 coding sequence is TGTGCCAGCAGCTTAGGTCAGGACACTGAAGCTTTCTTT. Variable domain in full (rest from reference TRBV11-3 and TRBJ1-1): EAGVVQSPRYKIIEKKQPVAFWCNPISGHNTLYWYLQNLGQGPELLIRYENEEAVDDSQLPKDRFSAERLKGVDSTLKIQPAELGDSAVYLCASSLGQDTEAFFGQGTRLTVV.